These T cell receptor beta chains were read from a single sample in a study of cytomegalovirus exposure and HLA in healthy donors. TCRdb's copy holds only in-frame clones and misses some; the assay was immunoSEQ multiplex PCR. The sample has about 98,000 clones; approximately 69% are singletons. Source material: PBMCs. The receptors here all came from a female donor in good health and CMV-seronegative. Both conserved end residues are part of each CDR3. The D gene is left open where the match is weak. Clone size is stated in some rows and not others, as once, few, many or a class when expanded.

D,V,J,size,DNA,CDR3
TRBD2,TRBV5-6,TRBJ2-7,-,TGTGCCAGCAGCTTTGGGACTAGCGGATACACCTACGAGCAGTACTTC,CASSFGTSGYTYEQYF
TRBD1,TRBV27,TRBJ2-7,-,TGTGCCAGCAGTTTAATCGCAGGGGACAGCTCCTACGAGCAGTACTTC,CASSLIAGDSSYEQYF
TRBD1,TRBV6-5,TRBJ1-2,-,TGTGCCAGCAGTTACCGGGACAGGGGGTATGGCTACACCTTC,CASSYRDRGYGYTF
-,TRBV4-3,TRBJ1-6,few,TGCGCCAGCAGCCAACAGAATAATTCACCCCTCCACTTT,CASSQQNNSPLHF
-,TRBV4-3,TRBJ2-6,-,TGCGCCAGCAGCCAAGATTCGGGGGCTGGGGCCAACGTCCTGACTTTC,CASSQDSGAGANVLTF
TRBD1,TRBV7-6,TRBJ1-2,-,TGTGCCAGCAGCTTAGCGCCCGGGACAGGGGGGAATGGCTACACCTTC,CASSLAPGTGGNGYTF
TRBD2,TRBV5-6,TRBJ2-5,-,TGTGCCAGCAGCTCGAGCCGGCTAGCGGGAGGGCCGGGGGAGCAGTACTTC,CASSSSRLAGGPGEQYF
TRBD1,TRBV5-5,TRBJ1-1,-,TGTGCCAGCAGCTGGACAGGGCCGAACACTGAAGCTTTCTTT,CASSWTGPNTEAFF
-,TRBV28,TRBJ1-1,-,TGTGCCAGCAGGGGGGTGGGGGGGAAAGCTTTCTTT,CASRGVGGKAFF
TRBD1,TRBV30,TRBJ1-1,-,TGTGCCTGGAGTTTTGGCCGAGGACAGGGCGTTTTCATGAACACTGAAGCTTTCTTT,CAWSFGRGQGVFMNTEAFF
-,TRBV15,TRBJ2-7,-,TGTGCCACCAGCAGAGATCCGGGGGGCCTGGACGAGCAGTACTTC,CATSRDPGGLDEQYF
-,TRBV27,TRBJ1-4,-,TGTGCCAGCAGGGTGGGCAGGGGAACTGGGGTTCTTAATGAAAAACTGTTTTTT,CASRVGRGTGVLNEKLFF
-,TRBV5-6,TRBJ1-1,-,TGTGCCAGCAGTAAGCCTCAGGGCACTGAAGCTTTCTTT,CASSKPQGTEAFF
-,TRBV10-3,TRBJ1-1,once,TGTGCCACCCTCATGGGGCAGCCGAACACTGAAGCTTTCTTT,CATLMGQPNTEAFF
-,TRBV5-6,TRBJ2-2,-,TGTGCCAGCAGCTTGGGGGCCCTTGCGAACACCGGGGAGCTGTTTTTT,CASSLGALANTGELFF
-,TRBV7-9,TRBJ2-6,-,TGTGCCAGCAGCTTAGACATTCACCACTCTGGGGCCGACGTCCTGACTTTC,CASSLDIHHSGADVLTF
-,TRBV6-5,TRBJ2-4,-,TGTGCCAGCAGTTACTCGAGTCTAGTAGACATTCAGTACTTC,CASSYSSLVDIQYF
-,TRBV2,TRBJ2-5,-,TGTGCCAGCAGTGAGGGCAGTTACCAAGAGACCCAGTACTTC,CASSEGSYQETQYF
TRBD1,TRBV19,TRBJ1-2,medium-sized,TGTGCCAGTAGTCCAGGGACAGCCTATGGCTACACCTTC,CASSPGTAYGYTF
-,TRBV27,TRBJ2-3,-,TGTGCCAGCAGTTACCAGGGGCAGGCAGATACGCAGTATTTT,CASSYQGQADTQYF
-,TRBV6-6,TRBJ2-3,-,TGTGCCAGCAGTGCCTATACAGATACGCAGTATTTT,CASSAYTDTQYF
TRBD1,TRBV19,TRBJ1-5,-,TGTGCCAGTAGTATAGGGACAGGCTTAAATCAGCCCCAGCATTTT,CASSIGTGLNQPQHF
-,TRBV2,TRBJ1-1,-,TGTGCCAGCAGCCTCGAGGTATTCGAAGCTTTCTTT,CASSLEVFEAFF
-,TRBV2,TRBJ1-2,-,TGTGCCAGCAAACTCGACAGGAATGAGATCTATGGCTACACCTTC,CASKLDRNEIYGYTF
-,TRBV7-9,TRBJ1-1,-,TGTGCCAGCAGCTCATCCGGGAGGAACACTGAAGCTTTCTTT,CASSSSGRNTEAFF
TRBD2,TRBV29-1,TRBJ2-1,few,TGCAGCGCCGCTCCAGCGGGGGGGTACAATGAGCAGTTCTTC,CSAAPAGGYNEQFF
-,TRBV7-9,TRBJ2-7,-,TGTGCCAGCAGCTTAGGGGCCTCCTACGAGCAGTACTTC,CASSLGASYEQYF
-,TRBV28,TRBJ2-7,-,TGTGCCAGCAGTTTACGTAACTACGAGCAGTACTTC,CASSLRNYEQYF
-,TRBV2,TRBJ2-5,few,TGTGCCAGCGGTAGCGGAGGCCAGCAAGAGACCCAGTACTTC,CASGSGGQQETQYF
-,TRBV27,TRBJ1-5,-,TGTGCCAGCAGTGGTTCTGCGGGTAGCAATCAGCCCCAGCATTTT,CASSGSAGSNQPQHF
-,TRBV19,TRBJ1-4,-,TGTGCCAGTAGTATTATTCGACACCCTAATGAAAAACTGTTTTTT,CASSIIRHPNEKLFF
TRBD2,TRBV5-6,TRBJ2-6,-,TGTGCCAGCATAGATCTCGGACTAGCGGGCTCTGGGGCCAACGTCCTGACTTTC,CASIDLGLAGSGANVLTF
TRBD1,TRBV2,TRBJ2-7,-,TGTGCCAGCAGGAAGGGACAGCGTTCGTACTTC,CASRKGQRSYF
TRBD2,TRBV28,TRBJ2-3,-,TGTGCCAGCAGCCACGGACTAGCGGGAGGGCCGGTCACAGATACGCAGTATTTT,CASSHGLAGGPVTDTQYF
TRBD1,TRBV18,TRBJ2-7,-,TGTGCCAGCTCACACGGACAGGGGTTCTACGAGCAGTACTTC,CASSHGQGFYEQYF
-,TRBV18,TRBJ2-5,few,TGTGCCACAAGCGGGTCGTACCAAGAGACCCAGTACTTC,CATSGSYQETQYF
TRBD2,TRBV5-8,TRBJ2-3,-,TGTGCCAGCAGACCCACCGGGACTAGATACACAGATACGCAGTATTTT,CASRPTGTRYTDTQYF
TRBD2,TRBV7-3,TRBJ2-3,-,TGTGCCAGCAGCTTAAATAGCGGGAGTGCCGGACCCACAGATACGCAGTATTTT,CASSLNSGSAGPTDTQYF
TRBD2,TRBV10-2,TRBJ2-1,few,TGCGCCAGCAGTGATTCGGGGGGGCTCGATGAGCAGTTCTTC,CASSDSGGLDEQFF